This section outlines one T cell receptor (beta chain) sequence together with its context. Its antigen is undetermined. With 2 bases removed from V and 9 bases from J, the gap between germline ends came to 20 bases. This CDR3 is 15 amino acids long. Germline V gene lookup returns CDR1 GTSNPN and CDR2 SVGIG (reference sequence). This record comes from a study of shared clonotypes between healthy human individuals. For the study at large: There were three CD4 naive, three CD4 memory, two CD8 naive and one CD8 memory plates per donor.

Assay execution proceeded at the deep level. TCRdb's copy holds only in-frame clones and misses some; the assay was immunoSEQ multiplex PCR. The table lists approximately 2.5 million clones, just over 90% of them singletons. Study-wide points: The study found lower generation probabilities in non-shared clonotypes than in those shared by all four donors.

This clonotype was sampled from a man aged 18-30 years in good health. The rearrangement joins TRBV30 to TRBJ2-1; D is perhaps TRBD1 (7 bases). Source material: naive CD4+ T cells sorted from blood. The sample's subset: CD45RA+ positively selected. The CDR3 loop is CAWSNGAGQYVEQFF. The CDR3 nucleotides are TGTGCCTGGAGTAACGGCGCGGGACAGTATGTTGAGCAGTTCTTC.